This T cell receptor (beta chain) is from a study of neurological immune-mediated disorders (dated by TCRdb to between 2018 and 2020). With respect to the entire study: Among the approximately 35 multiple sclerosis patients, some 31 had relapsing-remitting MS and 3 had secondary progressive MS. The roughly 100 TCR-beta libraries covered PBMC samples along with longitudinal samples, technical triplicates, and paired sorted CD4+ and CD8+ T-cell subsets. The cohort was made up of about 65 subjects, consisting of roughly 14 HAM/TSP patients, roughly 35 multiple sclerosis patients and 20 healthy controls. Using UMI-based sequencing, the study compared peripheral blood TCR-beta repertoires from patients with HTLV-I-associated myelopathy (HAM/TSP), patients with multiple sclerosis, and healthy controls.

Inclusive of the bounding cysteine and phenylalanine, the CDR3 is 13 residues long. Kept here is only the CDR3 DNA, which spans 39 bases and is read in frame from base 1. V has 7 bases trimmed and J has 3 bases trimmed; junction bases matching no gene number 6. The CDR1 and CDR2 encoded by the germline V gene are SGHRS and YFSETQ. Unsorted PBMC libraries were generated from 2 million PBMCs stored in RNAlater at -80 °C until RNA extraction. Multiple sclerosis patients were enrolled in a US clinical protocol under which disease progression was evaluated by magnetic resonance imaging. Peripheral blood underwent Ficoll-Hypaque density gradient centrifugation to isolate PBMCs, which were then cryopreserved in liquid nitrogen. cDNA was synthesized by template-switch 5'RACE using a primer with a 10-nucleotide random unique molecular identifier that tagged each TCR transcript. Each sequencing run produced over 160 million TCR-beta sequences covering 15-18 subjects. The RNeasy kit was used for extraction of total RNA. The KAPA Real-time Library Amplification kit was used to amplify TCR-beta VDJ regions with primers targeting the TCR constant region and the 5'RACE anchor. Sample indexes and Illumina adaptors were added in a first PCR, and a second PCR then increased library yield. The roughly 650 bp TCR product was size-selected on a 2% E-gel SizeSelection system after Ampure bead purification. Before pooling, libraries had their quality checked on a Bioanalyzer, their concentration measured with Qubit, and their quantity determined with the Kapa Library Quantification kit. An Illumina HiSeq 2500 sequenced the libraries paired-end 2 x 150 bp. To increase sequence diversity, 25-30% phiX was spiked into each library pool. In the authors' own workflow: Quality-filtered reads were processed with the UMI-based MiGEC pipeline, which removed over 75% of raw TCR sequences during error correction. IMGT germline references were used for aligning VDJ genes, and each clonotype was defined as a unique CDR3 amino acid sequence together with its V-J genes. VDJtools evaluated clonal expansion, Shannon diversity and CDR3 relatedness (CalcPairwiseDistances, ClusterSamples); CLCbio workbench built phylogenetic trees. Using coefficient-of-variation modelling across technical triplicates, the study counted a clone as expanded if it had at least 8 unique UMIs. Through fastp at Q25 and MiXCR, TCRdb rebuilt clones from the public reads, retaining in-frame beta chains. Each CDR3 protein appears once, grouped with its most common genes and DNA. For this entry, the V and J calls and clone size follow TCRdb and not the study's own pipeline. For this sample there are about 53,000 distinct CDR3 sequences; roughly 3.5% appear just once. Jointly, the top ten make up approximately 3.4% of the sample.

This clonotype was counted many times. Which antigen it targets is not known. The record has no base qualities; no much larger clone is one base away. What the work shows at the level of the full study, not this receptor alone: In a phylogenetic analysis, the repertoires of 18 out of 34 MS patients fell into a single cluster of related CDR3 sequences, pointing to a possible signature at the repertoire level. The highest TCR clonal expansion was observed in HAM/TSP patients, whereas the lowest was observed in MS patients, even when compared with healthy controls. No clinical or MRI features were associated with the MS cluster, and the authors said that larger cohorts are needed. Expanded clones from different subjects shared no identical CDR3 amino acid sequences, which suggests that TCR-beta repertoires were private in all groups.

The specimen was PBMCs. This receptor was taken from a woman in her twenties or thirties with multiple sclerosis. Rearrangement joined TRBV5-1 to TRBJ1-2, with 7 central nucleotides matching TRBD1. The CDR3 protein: CASSRDSDYGYTF. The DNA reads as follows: TGCGCCAGCTCCAGGGACAGCGACTATGGCTACACCTTC.